This T cell receptor (beta chain) is drawn from a study of beta chain features in type 1 diabetes. This clone was seen a handful of times. Unmatched junction bases numbered 3, after V lost 5 bases and J lost 8 bases. This CDR3 has 15 amino acids. CDR1 is SGHTA, CDR2 FQGNSA, per germline. Of the isolated RNA, all was reverse transcribed, and so the sequenced material was expressed TCRB transcripts. Some clones are missing from TCRdb's copy, which holds only in-frame ones; the method was immunoSEQ multiplex PCR. The table has 450,000 to 550,000 clones, over 25% seen once. The sample comprised naive CD4+ T cells from blood. The receptor was derived from a man between 18 and 35 years old in good health. V and J are TRBV7-2 and TRBJ2-1; 16 bases match TRBD2. The chain's CDR3 is CASSLGLAGGHEQFF. CDR3 nucleotides: TGTGCCAGCAGCCTGGGACTAGCGGGAGGGCATGAGCAGTTCTTC.